The clone carrying this T cell receptor beta chain showed up just once. Its cognate antigen is unknown. The sample belongs to a study of persistence of HIV-infected CD4 T cells. Sequencing used immunoSEQ version 4 in survey mode. Some clones are missing from TCRdb's copy, which holds only in-frame ones; the method was immunoSEQ multiplex PCR. The table includes tens of thousands of clones, under 80% detected once. The CDR3 totals 14 residues. The germline CDR1 and CDR2 sequences are SQVTM and ANQGSEA. V was clipped by 5 bases and J by 1 base; unmatched bases: 5. The stimulus was an HIV-1 Gag 15-mer peptide pool, around 1.1 ug/peptide/mL. Memory cells lacking CD40L and CD69 with high CD45RO were sorted. Stimulated PBMCs had first been depleted of CD8+ T cells.

The specimen comprised CD4+ T cells sorted from PBMCs after approximately 20-hour stimulation, sampled from a patient who received antiretroviral therapy. The sequence came from an adult man with HIV who was CMV-seropositive. V usage is TRBV29-1 and J usage is TRBJ1-1, with 9 nucleotides matching TRBD1. The CDR3 DNA sequence: TGCAGCGTTTTGGACAGGGGATCGAACACTGAAGCTTTCTTT. Residues: CSVLDRGSNTEAFF.